A selection of T cell receptor beta chains follows, all from one sample in a study of cytomegalovirus exposure and HLA in healthy donors. Here immunoSEQ multiplex PCR was the method, and the copy in TCRdb shows in-frame clones only, minus some. In the table there are about 160,000 clones, around 79% of which are singletons. The source material was PBMCs. All receptors derive from a human donor in good health. CDR3s include the opening cysteine and the closing phenylalanine or tryptophan. D genes are given only for firm matches. For some rows the clone size is stated as once, few or many, or as a class when expanded; others skip it.

12,TRBV11-2,-,-,TRBJ1-2,TGTGCCAGCAGCTTAGGCGGTTATGGCTACACCTTC,CASSLGGYGYTF
15,TRBV6-1,-,-,TRBJ2-1,TGTGCCAGCAGTGAAGTCGGGGGGCACTACAATGAGCAGTTCTTC,CASSEVGGHYNEQFF
13,TRBV5-4,-,few,TRBJ1-6,TGTGCCAGCAGCTTGGACAGTAATTCACCCCTCCACTTT,CASSLDSNSPLHF
14,TRBV27,-,-,TRBJ2-7,TGTGCCAGCGGGAGGAGAGGGGGGGCCCACGAGCAGTACTTC,CASGRRGGAHEQYF
15,TRBV7-9,-,-,TRBJ1-1,TGTGCCAGCACCCTCTTAGAGGAGGGGAACACTGAAGCTTTCTTT,CASTLLEEGNTEAFF
15,TRBV30,TRBD1,-,TRBJ2-5,TGTGCCTGGAGTCCCTCGGGGACAGGCAGAGAGACCCAGTACTTC,CAWSPSGTGRETQYF
17,TRBV7-2,-,-,TRBJ1-6,TGTGCCAGCAGATCCGGGACAACATACCTTATCAATTCACCCCTCCACTTT,CASRSGTTYLINSPLHF
14,TRBV5-1,TRBD2,-,TRBJ2-1,TGCGCCAGCAGCTCGGGACTAGGGAGCAATGAGCAGTTCTTC,CASSSGLGSNEQFF
16,TRBV10-3,TRBD1,once,TRBJ1-1,TGTGCCATCAGTGAAACTACCGGGACAGGGGGCATCCAAGCTTTCTTT,CAISETTGTGGIQAFF
17,TRBV21-1,-,-,TRBJ2-2,TGTGCCAGCAGGCGGGCTGGGTCCCGGGACTACCCCGGGGAGCTGTTTTTT,CASRRAGSRDYPGELFF
15,TRBV2,TRBD2,-,TRBJ2-3,TGTGCCAGCAGTTTGAGCGGGGCTAGCACAGATACGCAGTATTTT,CASSLSGASTDTQYF
17,TRBV4-3,-,-,TRBJ2-1,TGCGCCAGCAGCCAAGATGCGTCGGGGGTTCGTTACAATGAGCAGTTCTTC,CASSQDASGVRYNEQFF
13,TRBV18,TRBD1,-,TRBJ1-1,TGTGCCAGCTCACCGGATGAACAGGGGCAAGCTTTCTTT,CASSPDEQGQAFF
14,TRBV5-6,-,-,TRBJ2-1,TGTGCCAGCAGCTTGGTGGCTGTTTTCAATGAGCAGTTCTTC,CASSLVAVFNEQFF
15,TRBV19,-,-,TRBJ2-7,TGTGCCAGTAGTATCGTGGCTAGCAGGGGTTACGAGCAGTACTTC,CASSIVASRGYEQYF
20,TRBV23-1,TRBD1,few,TRBJ2-2,TGCGCCAGCAGTCAATCGAACGACTCCCGGGACAGGGGTTGCACCGGGGAGCTGTTTTTT,CASSQSNDSRDRGCTGELFF
14,TRBV6-5,TRBD2,-,TRBJ2-3,TGTGCCAGCAGTTACGGACTAGCGGCGGATACGCAGTATTTT,CASSYGLAADTQYF
15,TRBV19,TRBD2,-,TRBJ2-5,TGTGCCAGTAGTACACGCGGGGGGATGGAGGAGACCCAGTACTTC,CASSTRGGMEETQYF
14,TRBV27,-,-,TRBJ1-5,TGTGCCAGCGGCCATCAGGGCTTACATCAGCCCCAGCATTTT,CASGHQGLHQPQHF
13,TRBV6-1,-,-,TRBJ1-1,TGTGCCAGCGCTCCAACAGGGATCACTGAAGCTTTCTTT,CASAPTGITEAFF
18,TRBV28,TRBD1,-,TRBJ1-1,TGTGCCAGCAGAATTACCGGGACAGGAGCATCTAAGAACACTGAAGCTTTCTTT,CASRITGTGASKNTEAFF
16,TRBV7-2,-,-,TRBJ1-2,TGTGCCAGCAGCTCCGTGCGAGGCAGGGCGCCCCGGGGCTACACCTTC,CASSSVRGRAPRGYTF
13,TRBV7-2,-,-,TRBJ2-2,TGTGCCAGCAGCTCCTATAACACCGGGGAGCTGTTTTTT,CASSSYNTGELFF
14,TRBV2,TRBD2,-,TRBJ2-3,TGTGCCAGCAGCGTTGGGTTAGCGGGAGATACGCAGTATTTT,CASSVGLAGDTQYF
13,TRBV6-5,-,once,TRBJ2-1,TGTGCCAGCAGTTCCTTCTCCTACAATGAGCAGTTCTTC,CASSSFSYNEQFF
15,TRBV27,-,-,TRBJ2-1,TGTGCCAGCAGTTTAGGGCTCCCCCAGGACAATGAGCAGTTCTTC,CASSLGLPQDNEQFF
14,TRBV27,TRBD1,-,TRBJ2-7,TGTGCCAGCAGTTTACGGGGACAGGAGTACGAGCAGTACTTC,CASSLRGQEYEQYF
11,TRBV6-1,-,-,TRBJ2-1,TGTGCCAGCACAGGGGAGGGTGAGCAGTTCTTC,CASTGEGEQFF
17,TRBV4-1,-,-,TRBJ2-3,TGCGCCAGCAGCCAAGTGGGGGGCCAGCGGGGAGGGGATACGCAGTATTTT,CASSQVGGQRGGDTQYF
19,TRBV18,-,-,TRBJ1-6,TGTGCCAGCCCAACCCGCGGTACCCAGGGGAGCTCCTATAATTCACCCCTCCACTTT,CASPTRGTQGSSYNSPLHF
17,TRBV15,-,-,TRBJ2-5,TGTGCCACCAGCAGAGCCCCCCCCCTTAGTGGCCAAGAGACCCAGTACTTC,CATSRAPPLSGQETQYF
12,TRBV16,-,-,TRBJ2-7,TGTGCCAGCAGCTACGGACTTTCCGAGCAGTACTTC,CASSYGLSEQYF
15,TRBV14,TRBD1,once,TRBJ2-5,TGTGCCAGCAGCCAAGGTTACAGGGGAGTTGAGACCCAGTACTTC,CASSQGYRGVETQYF
14,TRBV7-9,-,-,TRBJ2-1,TGTGCCAGCAGCTTTACAGGTACCAACAATGAGCAGTTCTTC,CASSFTGTNNEQFF
18,TRBV5-4,TRBD2,-,TRBJ2-1,TGTGCCAGCAGCTTGGGACTAGCGGGAGTGGGATCCTACAATGAGCAGTTCTTC,CASSLGLAGVGSYNEQFF
16,TRBV11-2,-,-,TRBJ2-1,TGTGCCAGCAGCTTAGGGGTGGCGGATAGGAACAATGAGCAGTTCTTC,CASSLGVADRNNEQFF
16,TRBV27,TRBD2,-,TRBJ2-5,TGTGCCAGCAGTCCCCAGGGACTAGCGGGGAGGGAGACCCAGTACTTC,CASSPQGLAGRETQYF
16,TRBV19,TRBD1,-,TRBJ2-5,TGTGCCAGTAGTATGCTCGGACAGGCGTCCCAAGAGACCCAGTACTTC,CASSMLGQASQETQYF
14,TRBV30,TRBD1,-,TRBJ1-5,TGTGCCTGGAGGGAGGGACAGGGGGTTCAGCCCCAGCATTTT,CAWREGQGVQPQHF
17,TRBV27,TRBD1,-,TRBJ2-6,TGTGCCAGCAAGACGACAGGGTTAAGGTCTGGGGCCAACGTCCTGACTTTC,CASKTTGLRSGANVLTF
14,TRBV10-3,TRBD1,-,TRBJ2-3,TGTGCCATCAGTGAGGAGGGGGCGGGAGATACGCAGTATTTT,CAISEEGAGDTQYF
14,TRBV6-6,-,-,TRBJ1-4,TGTGCCAGCATCTCCGGGATCTTTAATGAAAAACTGTTTTTT,CASISGIFNEKLFF
15,TRBV19,-,-,TRBJ1-2,TGTGCCAGTAGTATATCTCCCGAGGAGGGATATGGCTACACCTTC,CASSISPEEGYGYTF
14,TRBV6-4,TRBD1,-,TRBJ2-2,TGTGCCAGCAAAGACAGGGCGGACACCGGGGAGCTGTTTTTT,CASKDRADTGELFF
15,TRBV7-8,TRBD1,-,TRBJ2-1,TGTGCCAGCAGCACCCGGGACAGGGACTACAATGAGCAGTTCTTC,CASSTRDRDYNEQFF
12,TRBV5-1,-,-,TRBJ2-5,TGCGCCAGCAGGGTGGGAGTTGAGACCCAGTACTTC,CASRVGVETQYF
16,TRBV11-2,-,-,TRBJ2-7,TGTGCCAGCAGCCCGATCCGGAACAGCCGCTCCTACGAGCAGTACTTC,CASSPIRNSRSYEQYF
15,TRBV18,-,-,TRBJ2-5,TGTGCCAGCTCACCGCCCGAGTCCTCGGGGGAGACCCAGTACTTC,CASSPPESSGETQYF
15,TRBV9,-,-,TRBJ1-4,TGTGCCAGCAGCACGCAGGACAGCTTTAATGAAAAACTGTTTTTT,CASSTQDSFNEKLFF
15,TRBV6-5,TRBD1,-,TRBJ1-5,TGTGCCAGCAGCTTACAGGGGTCGGCCAATCAGCCCCAGCATTTT,CASSLQGSANQPQHF
14,TRBV6-5,TRBD1,-,TRBJ1-2,TGTGCCAGCAGGACAGGACAGGCGGCTAATGGCTACACCTTC,CASRTGQAANGYTF
14,TRBV28,TRBD2,-,TRBJ2-3,TGTGCCAGCAGCGGCGGGAGGGCCACAAATACGCAGTATTTT,CASSGGRATNTQYF
13,TRBV6-1,-,-,TRBJ2-1,TGTGCCAGCACCACCTGGAGGGGTAGTGAGCAGTTCTTC,CASTTWRGSEQFF
15,TRBV6-5,TRBD1,-,TRBJ2-2,TGTGCCAGCAGTTACGGGACAGGCAACACCGGGGAGCTGTTTTTT,CASSYGTGNTGELFF
14,TRBV19,-,-,TRBJ1-4,TGTGCCAGTAGTATGACAGTGATTAATGAAAAACTGTTTTTT,CASSMTVINEKLFF
14,TRBV19,-,-,TRBJ2-1,TGTGCCAGTACCATGACAGGCTCCTACAATGAGCAGTTCTTC,CASTMTGSYNEQFF
15,TRBV27,TRBD1,-,TRBJ1-2,TGTGCCAGCAGTTCGACCAAGGGACAGGGCTATGGCTACACCTTC,CASSSTKGQGYGYTF
15,TRBV9,-,-,TRBJ2-2,TGTGCCAGCAGCGTAGGGCCTTACCCCACCGGGGAGCTGTTTTTT,CASSVGPYPTGELFF
15,TRBV6-5,-,-,TRBJ1-2,TGTGCCAGCAGTTACAGAGCCAGGACAGACTATGGCTACACCTTC,CASSYRARTDYGYTF
15,TRBV4-2,-,-,TRBJ2-1,TGTGCCAGCAGCCAAGGACAACTAGCTGAAAATGAGCAGTTCTTC,CASSQGQLAENEQFF